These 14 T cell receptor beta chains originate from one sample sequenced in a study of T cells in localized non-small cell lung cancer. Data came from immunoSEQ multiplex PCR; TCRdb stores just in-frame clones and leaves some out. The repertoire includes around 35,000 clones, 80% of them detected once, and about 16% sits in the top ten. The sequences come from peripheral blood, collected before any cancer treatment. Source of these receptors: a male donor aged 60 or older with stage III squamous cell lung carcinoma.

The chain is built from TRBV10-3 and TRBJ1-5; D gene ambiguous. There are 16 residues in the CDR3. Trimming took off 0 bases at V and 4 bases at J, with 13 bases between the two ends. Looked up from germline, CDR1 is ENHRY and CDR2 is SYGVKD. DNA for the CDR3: TGTGCCATCAGTGAGTCGAGTCTCCCTAGTAATCAGCCCCAGCATTTT. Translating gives CAISESSLPSNQPQHF.

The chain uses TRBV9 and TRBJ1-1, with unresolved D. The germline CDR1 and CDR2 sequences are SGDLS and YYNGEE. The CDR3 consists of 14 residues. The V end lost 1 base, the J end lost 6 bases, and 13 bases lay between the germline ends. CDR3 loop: CASSVNSAAPEAFF. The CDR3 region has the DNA TGTGCCAGCAGCGTAAATTCGGCTGCCCCTGAAGCTTTCTTT.

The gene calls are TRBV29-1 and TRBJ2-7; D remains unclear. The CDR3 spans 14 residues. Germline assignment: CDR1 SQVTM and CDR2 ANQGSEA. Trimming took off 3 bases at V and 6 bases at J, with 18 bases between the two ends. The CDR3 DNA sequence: TGCAGCGTTGATATCCGCGGAGTTCTTTCCGAGCAGTACTTC. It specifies CSVDIRGVLSEQYF.

CDR3 nucleotides: TGTGCCAGCAGCTTAGGACCCGCTTACAATGAGCAGTTCTTC. As protein: CASSLGPAYNEQFF. The rearrangement joins TRBV5-4 to TRBJ2-1; D is ambiguous. This CDR3 comprises 14 residues. Germline CDR1 and CDR2: SGHNT and YYREEE (reference sequence). Trimming stripped 2 bases from V and 4 bases from J, with 10 bases between.

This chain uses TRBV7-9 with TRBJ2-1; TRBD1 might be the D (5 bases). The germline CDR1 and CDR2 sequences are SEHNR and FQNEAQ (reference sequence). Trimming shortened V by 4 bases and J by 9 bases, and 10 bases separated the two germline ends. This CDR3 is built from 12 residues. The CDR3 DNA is TGTGCCAGCAGCTCAGGGATACGTGAGCAGTTCTTC. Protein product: CASSSGIREQFF.

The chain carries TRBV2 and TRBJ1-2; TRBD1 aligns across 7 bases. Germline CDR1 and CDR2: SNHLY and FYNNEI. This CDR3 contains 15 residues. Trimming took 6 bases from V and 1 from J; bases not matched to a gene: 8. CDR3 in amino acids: CASRPQGTYNYGYTF. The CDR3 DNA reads TGTGCCAGCAGGCCACAGGGGACCTATAACTATGGCTACACCTTC.

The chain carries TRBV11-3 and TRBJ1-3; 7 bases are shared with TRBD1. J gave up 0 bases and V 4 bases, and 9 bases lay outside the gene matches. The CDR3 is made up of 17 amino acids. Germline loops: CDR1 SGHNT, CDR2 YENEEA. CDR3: CASSSAGDSISGNTIYF. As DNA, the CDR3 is TGTGCCAGCAGCTCCGCGGGGGACAGCATCTCTGGAAACACCATATATTTT.

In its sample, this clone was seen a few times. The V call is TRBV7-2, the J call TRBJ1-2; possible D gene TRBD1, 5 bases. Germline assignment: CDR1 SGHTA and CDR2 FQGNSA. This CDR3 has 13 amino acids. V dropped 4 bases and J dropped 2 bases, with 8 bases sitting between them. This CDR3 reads CASSSTGNYGYTF. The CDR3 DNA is TGTGCCAGCAGCTCTACAGGAAACTATGGCTACACCTTC.

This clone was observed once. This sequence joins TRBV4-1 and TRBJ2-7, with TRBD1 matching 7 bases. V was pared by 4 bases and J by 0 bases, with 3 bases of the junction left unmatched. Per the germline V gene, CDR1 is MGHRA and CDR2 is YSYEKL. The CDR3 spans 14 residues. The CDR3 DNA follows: TGCGCCAGCAGCCGGACAGGATCCTCCTACGAGCAGTACTTC. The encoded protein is CASSRTGSSYEQYF.

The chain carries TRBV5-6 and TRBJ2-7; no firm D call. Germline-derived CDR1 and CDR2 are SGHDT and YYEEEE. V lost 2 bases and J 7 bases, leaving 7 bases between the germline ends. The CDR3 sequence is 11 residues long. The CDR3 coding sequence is TGTGCCAGCAGCTTTAGCTGGGAGCAGTACTTC. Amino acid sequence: CASSFSWEQYF.

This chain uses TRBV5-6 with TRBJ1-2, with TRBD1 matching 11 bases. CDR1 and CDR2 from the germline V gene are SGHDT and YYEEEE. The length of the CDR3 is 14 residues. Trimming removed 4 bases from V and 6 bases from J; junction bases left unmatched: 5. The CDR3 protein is CASSPDRGRDGYTF. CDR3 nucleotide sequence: TGTGCCAGCAGCCCGGACAGGGGGCGAGATGGCTACACCTTC.

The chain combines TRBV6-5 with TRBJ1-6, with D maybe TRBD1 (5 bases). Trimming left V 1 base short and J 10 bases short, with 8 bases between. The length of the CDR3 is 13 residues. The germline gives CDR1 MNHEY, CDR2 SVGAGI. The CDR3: CASSYLGESPLHF. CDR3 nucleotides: TGTGCCAGCAGTTACTTAGGGGAATCACCCCTCCACTTT.

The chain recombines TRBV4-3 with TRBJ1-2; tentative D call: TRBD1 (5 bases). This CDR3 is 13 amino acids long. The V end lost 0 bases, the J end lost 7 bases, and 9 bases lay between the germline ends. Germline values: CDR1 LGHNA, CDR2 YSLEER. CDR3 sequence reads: CASSQDRVTGYTF. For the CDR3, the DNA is TGCGCCAGCAGCCAAGACAGGGTAACTGGCTACACCTTC.

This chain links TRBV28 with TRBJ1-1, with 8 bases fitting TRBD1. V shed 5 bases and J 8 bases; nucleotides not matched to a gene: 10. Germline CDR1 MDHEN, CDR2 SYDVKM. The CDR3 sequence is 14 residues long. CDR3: CASSPASGTGEAFF. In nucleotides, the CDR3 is TGTGCCAGCAGTCCCGCCTCCGGGACAGGCGAAGCTTTCTTT.